This section outlines one TCR beta chain sequence together with its context. What it binds is unknown. Method: immunoSEQ multiplex PCR; TCRdb's copy keeps in-frame clones and lacks some. The sample includes about 42,000 clones, over 55% of them seen just once. Relapse after autologous stem cell transplantation occurred in every patient, and brentuximab vedotin exposure varied. Classifying best responses yielded complete response, partial response or progressive disease. After removal of 8 bases from V and 1 base from J, the junction contained 8 bases not matched to a gene. The CDR3 totals 17 residues. Germline assignment: CDR1 MNHEY and CDR2 SMNVEV (reference sequence). The sample comes from a study of PD-1 blockade in classical Hodgkin lymphoma. Study results and caveats: Whereas CD4+ TCR diversity had risen significantly by C4D1, CD8+ TCR diversity had not.

This rearrangement joins TRBV27 to TRBJ2-6, with 10 bases aligning to TRBD2. The origin of this receptor is a human donor with classical Hodgkin lymphoma. The sample here was peripheral blood mononuclear cells (PBMCs), taken at baseline. DNA of the CDR3: TGTGCCAGCCGCCAGGCTAGCGGGAGTTCTGGGGCCAACGTCCTGACTTTC. Its protein product is CASRQASGSSGANVLTF.